The next 10 T cell receptor beta chains were all read from a single sample in a study of T cell responses to AZD1222 COVID-19 vaccine. Sequenced by immunoSEQ multiplex PCR; TCRdb stores in-frame clones only, minus some. In the table there are 180,000 or so clones, 90% to 95% of which are singletons. The source was peripheral blood, collected on day 0 of AZD1222 vaccination. These receptors all stem from an adult in good health.

This clone was counted a single time. This chain joins TRBV6-6 and TRBJ1-4; no definite D call. The germline CDR1 and CDR2 sequences are MNHNY and SVGAGI (reference sequence). The CDR3 is made up of 14 amino acids. Trimming cost V 2 bases and J 4 bases, with 8 bases left between them. The chain's CDR3 is CASSYVSFNEKLFF. The CDR3 nucleotides read TGTGCCAGCAGTTACGTCAGCTTTAATGAAAAACTGTTTTTT.

This clone was detected only once. V gene TRBV11-2 combines with J gene TRBJ2-7; D gene ambiguous. CDR3 length: 13 residues. Germline CDR1 is SGHAT and CDR2 is FQNNGV. Trimming cost V 2 bases and J 5 bases, with 10 bases left between them. CDR3 amino acids: CASSLIPTDEQYF. Here the CDR3 DNA reads TGTGCCAGCAGCTTAATTCCAACCGACGAGCAGTACTTC.

The rearrangement links TRBV18 to TRBJ2-7; D remains ambiguous. Trimming shortened V by 6 bases and J by 3 bases, and 6 bases separated the two germline ends. The CDR3 covers 11 residues. Germline CDR1 reads KGHSH; CDR2 reads LQKENI. Here the CDR3 DNA reads TGTGCCAGCTCGGATGGCTACGAGCAGTACTTC. Its translation: CASSDGYEQYF.

The V gene is TRBV5-4, the J gene TRBJ2-1; no clear D gene. The length of the CDR3 is 14 residues. Looked up from germline, CDR1 is SGHNT and CDR2 is YYREEE (reference sequence). The ends were cut back, 0 bases at V and 5 bases at J, with 9 bases in the middle. The CDR3 spells CASSLGLVNNEQFF. The CDR3 bases are TGTGCCAGCAGCTTGGGGCTAGTGAACAATGAGCAGTTCTTC.

The chain has TRBV6-5 and TRBJ2-1; 9 nucleotides align to TRBD1. Germline CDR1 is MNHEY and CDR2 is SVGAGI. The length of the CDR3 is 15 residues. V was clipped by 6 bases and J by 10 bases; unmatched bases: 13. Here the CDR3 reads CASRPRDREIWEQFF. The CDR3 nucleotides read TGTGCCAGCAGGCCGCGGGACAGGGAGATTTGGGAGCAGTTCTTC.

The CDR3, as DNA: TGTGCCATCAGTGAGTCGGGTGCTAGCGGGAGTTATGAGCAGTTCTTC. Translated, it gives CAISESGASGSYEQFF. The rearrangement uses TRBV10-3 and TRBJ2-1; 10 bases are shared with TRBD2. With V trimmed by 0 bases and J by 8 bases, 7 bases remained unmatched. Per the germline V gene, CDR1 is ENHRY and CDR2 is SYGVKD. This CDR3 comprises 16 residues.

V gene TRBV3-1 (or the pseudogene TRBV3-2) combines with J gene TRBJ2-3; 8 bases map to TRBD2. Germline V gives CDR1 LGHDT, CDR2 YNNKEL (reference sequence). V gave up 1 base and J gave up 2 bases; unmatched junction bases: 8. This CDR3 is 17 amino acids long. DNA for the CDR3: TGTGCCAGCAGCCAAGGAGGAGTAGCGGGATACACAGATACGCAGTATTTT. This sequence encodes CASSQGGVAGYTDTQYF.

The chain couples TRBV7-2 to TRBJ2-3, with 7 positions matching TRBD2. The germline V gene encodes CDR1 SGHTA and CDR2 FQGNSA. V shed 6 bases, J shed 5 bases, and the junction held 17 bases outside the gene matches. The CDR3 consists of 17 residues. CDR3 sequence: CASSRHSLAGAGDTQYF. The CDR3 bases are TGTGCCAGCAGTCGTCACTCGCTTGCGGGAGCAGGAGATACGCAGTATTTT.

The V gene is TRBV11-3, the J gene TRBJ2-1, with 13 bases lining up with TRBD2. Germline trimming cut 5 bases from V and 2 bases from J; bases unmatched to any gene: 12. The CDR3 has 19 amino acids. The germline gives CDR1 SGHNT, CDR2 YENEEA. DNA of the CDR3: TGTGCCAGCAGCCCGGGACTAGCAACTAGCGGGAGGGCCTACAATGAGCAGTTCTTC. Translating gives CASSPGLATSGRAYNEQFF.

The chain employs TRBV3-1 (or the pseudogene TRBV3-2) and TRBJ2-3; 9 nucleotides align to TRBD2. The CDR3 spans 16 residues. Germline V lookup: CDR1 LGHDT, CDR2 YNNKEL (reference sequence). Losses at the gene ends were 1 base for V and 3 bases for J; bases not matched to a gene: 5. DNA of the CDR3: TGTGCCAGCAGCCAAGGGAGCGGGAGGAGGACAGATACGCAGTATTTT. This encodes CASSQGSGRRTDTQYF.